What follows describes a single T cell receptor (beta chain). This may be a read error: a much more frequent sequence differs by one nucleotide. Donors each provided around 9 milliliters of peripheral blood. This record comes from a study of blood T cells in healthy people across ages. Overall study: Template switching recovered approximately one barcoded beta molecule for every two T cells.

With a J-beta primer mix and a sample-barcoded 5' primer, a second PCR ran about 7 to 12 cycles. Every sample gave at least 2.5 million paired-end reads containing CDR3. Using its own MiXCR run on the 5' RACE reads, TCRdb lists one record per CDR3 protein. Among roughly 1.7 million distinct CDR3 sequences listed, about 32% were seen once. The source material was blood. The TCR originated in a woman younger than 45 in good health.

DNA of the CDR3: TGTGCCAGCAGCTTAGACGTAGATACGCAGTATTTT. Residues: CASSLDVDTQYF. The chain employs TRBV7-2 and TRBJ2-3; the D is unclear. V dropped 1 base and J dropped 5 bases, with 4 bases sitting between them. CDR3 length: 12 residues. Germline assignment: CDR1 SGHTA and CDR2 FQGNSA.